This entry concerns a single TCR beta chain. This CDR3 spans 13 amino acids. Germline values: CDR1 MNHEY, CDR2 SVGAGI. V lost 2 bases and J lost 1, with 5 bases in between. TCRdb keeps only in-frame clones here, not all; method: immunoSEQ multiplex PCR. The table lists roughly 70,000 clones, about 85% of them singletons. This specimen belongs to a study of T cell changes during pregnancy in multiple sclerosis. Here the sequenced sample was peripheral blood, taken before pregnancy. The clonotype originates from a female donor with multiple sclerosis, enrolled in a pregnancy study. J is TRBJ1-1 and V is TRBV6-5; D not resolved. The CDR3 nucleotides read TGTGCCAGCAGTTACGCGGGGAACACTGAAGCTTTCTTT. It yields the protein CASSYAGNTEAFF.